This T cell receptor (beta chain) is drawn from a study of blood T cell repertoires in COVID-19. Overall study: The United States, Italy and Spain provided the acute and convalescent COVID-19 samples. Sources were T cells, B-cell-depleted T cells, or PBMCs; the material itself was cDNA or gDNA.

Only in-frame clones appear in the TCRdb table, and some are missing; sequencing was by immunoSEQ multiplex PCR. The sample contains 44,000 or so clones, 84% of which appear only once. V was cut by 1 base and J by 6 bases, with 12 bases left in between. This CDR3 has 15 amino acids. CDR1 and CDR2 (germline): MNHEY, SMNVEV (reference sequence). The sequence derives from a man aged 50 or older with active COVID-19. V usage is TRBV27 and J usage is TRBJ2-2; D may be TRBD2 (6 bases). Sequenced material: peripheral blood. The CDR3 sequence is CASSLYGRSAGELFF. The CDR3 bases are TGTGCCAGCAGTTTATATGGGAGGTCCGCCGGGGAGCTGTTTTTT.